This T cell receptor beta chain was captured in a study of response to subunit inactivated influenza vaccine. TCRdb called the RT-PCR reads again in MiXCR, with one record for every CDR3 protein. The sample shows around 850,000 distinct CDR3 sequences, around 20% of them seen only once. This receptor was identified in a man aged 50 or older who received an inactivated influenza vaccine. Material: PBMCs from blood, obtained less than 6 days after vaccination.

The CDR3 DNA sequence: TGCAGTGCTAAGGTGGCACGGGAGGAGACCCAGTACTTC. Translating gives CSAKVAREETQYF. The V call is TRBV20-1, the J call TRBJ2-5; a weak D match, TRBD2 (6 bases). CDR1 and CDR2 (germline): DFQATT, SNEGSKA (reference sequence). Trimming shortened V by 4 bases and J by 5 bases, and 14 bases separated the two germline ends. The CDR3 sequence is 13 residues long.